This T cell receptor beta chain was documented in a study of cytomegalovirus exposure and HLA in healthy donors. Both 60 Vbeta primers and 13 Jbeta primers went into the PCR. Profiled with immunoSEQ multiplex PCR; TCRdb holds only in-frame clones, not every one. The data show some 98,000 clones, around 80% seen once. The sample taken for sequencing was PBMCs. This sequence originates from a young man in good health and CMV-seropositive.

This CDR3 reads CASSFGSNQPQHF. The CDR3 coding sequence is TGTGCCAGCAGCTTCGGTAGCAATCAGCCCCAGCATTTT. The V gene is TRBV7-9, the J gene TRBJ1-5; D gene unclear. CDR1 is SEHNR and CDR2 is FQNEAQ in the germline V gene (reference sequence). The CDR3 runs to 13 residues. V lost 3 bases to trimming and J lost 0 bases, with 3 bases between them.